The 13 T cell receptor beta chains below come from one sample, sequenced in a study of T cells after yellow fever vaccination. Each CDR3 protein is one row after TCRdb ran MiXCR on the 5' RACE reads. The sample has 550,000 to 750,000 distinct CDR3 sequences, roughly 12% seen once; the top ten hold roughly 13%. Sequenced material: PBMCs, taken on the day of the yellow fever booster vaccination. The receptors were gathered from a man younger than 45 who received the YFV17D yellow fever vaccine.

In this sample, this clonotype turned up a few times. The chain links TRBV28 to TRBJ2-3, with 7 bases lining up with TRBD1. The V segment lost 9 bases and the J segment 4 bases; nucleotides outside the gene matches: 7. The CDR3 totals 13 residues. The germline CDR1 and CDR2 sequences are MDHEN and SYDVKM. This CDR3 is CASRTGQADTQYF. The CDR3, as DNA: TGTGCCAGTCGGACAGGTCAGGCAGATACGCAGTATTTT.

The V and J genes are TRBV5-1 and TRBJ2-7; 8 bases are a match to TRBD2. Trimming at V came to 0 bases and at J to 5 bases, leaving 7 bases not matched to a gene. This CDR3 is built from 15 residues. CDR1 and CDR2 from the germline V gene are SGHRS and YFSETQ. The CDR3 loop reads CASSLAAGGIHEQYF. CDR3 coding DNA: TGCGCCAGCAGCTTGGCCGCGGGGGGAATCCACGAGCAGTACTTC.

This clonotype was detected only a few times. The chain joins TRBV3-1 to TRBJ1-5; the D is unclear. CDR1 and CDR2 from the germline V gene are LGHDT and YNNKEL (reference sequence). The V and J ends lost 7 bases and 8 bases respectively, with 12 bases between them. This CDR3 spans 12 amino acids. CDR3 in amino acids: CASTLCGEPQHF. For the CDR3, the DNA is TGTGCCAGCACCCTATGCGGGGAGCCCCAGCATTTT.

V usage is TRBV29-1 and J usage is TRBJ1-5; D is ambiguous. V was trimmed by 6 bases and J by 1 base, leaving 16 bases between them. Germline CDR1 and CDR2: SQVTM and ANQGSEA. This CDR3 region has 15 residues. The CDR3 sequence: CSVLFVGSSNQPQHF. The CDR3 coding sequence is TGCAGCGTACTCTTCGTGGGGTCGAGCAATCAGCCCCAGCATTTT.

This clonotype was observed a handful of times. The V and J genes are TRBV7-9 and TRBJ2-5; D unclear. Germline V gene sequence: CDR1 SEHNR, CDR2 FQNEAQ (reference sequence). The CDR3 has 15 amino acids. The V end was cut by 4 bases, the J end by 5 bases, with 17 bases between. CDR3 nucleotides: TGTGCCAGCAGCTCCAGTGGTCACGCTGGGGAGACCCAGTACTTC. Translated: CASSSSGHAGETQYF.

This clonotype has just a few counts. The chain links TRBV7-2 to TRBJ1-1; D might be TRBD1 (6 bases). V was cut by 5 bases and J by 6 bases, with 16 bases left in between. The length of the CDR3 is 14 residues. The germline V gene has CDR1 SGHTA and CDR2 FQGNSA. The CDR3 spells CASSLRFQGPEAFF. The CDR3 DNA reads TGTGCCAGCAGCCTAAGGTTTCAGGGGCCTGAAGCTTTCTTT.

The V gene is TRBV7-9, the J gene TRBJ2-5, with a weak D call TRBD2 (6 bases). Trimming cost V 5 bases and J 8 bases, with 18 bases left between them. Germline CDR1 SEHNR, CDR2 FQNEAQ (reference sequence). The CDR3 loop spans 14 amino acids. DNA for the CDR3: TGTGCCAGCAGCCTTCGGACTAAACCCTTAACCCAGTACTTC. Its translation is CASSLRTKPLTQYF.

The V gene is TRBV6-2 or TRBV6-3, the J gene TRBJ2-1; 11 nucleotides line up with TRBD2. The CDR3 covers 18 residues. From germline, CDR1 is MNHEY and CDR2 SVGEGT. V lost 10 bases, J lost 0 bases, and 14 bases stayed unmatched. For the CDR3, the DNA is TGTGCCACCCGGGCGGGGACTAGCGGATTAAACTCCTACAATGAGCAGTTCTTC. Its protein product is CATRAGTSGLNSYNEQFF.

The chain joins TRBV5-4 to TRBJ1-2; the D gene is possibly TRBD1 (6 bases). Trimming took 3 bases from V and 6 from J, leaving 12 bases between them. The germline V gene has CDR1 SGHNT and CDR2 YYREEE (reference sequence). CDR3 length: 13 residues. This CDR3 is CASSSGAENGYTF. Written as DNA, the CDR3 is TGTGCCAGCAGCTCAGGGGCCGAAAATGGCTACACCTTC. The variable domain in full, completed from reference TRBV5-4 and TRBJ1-2, reads ETGVTQSPTHLIKTRGQQVTLRCSSQSGHNTVSWYQQALGQGPQFIFQYYREEENGRGNFPPRFSGLQFPNYSSELNVNALELDDSALYLCASSSGAENGYTFGSGTRLTVV.

This rearrangement joins TRBV20-1 to TRBJ2-5; D may be TRBD1 (5 bases). Germline assignment: CDR1 DFQATT and CDR2 SNEGSKA (reference sequence). The CDR3 is made up of 14 amino acids. Trimming took 3 bases from V and 0 from J, leaving 11 bases between them. CDR3 DNA sequence: TGCAGTGCTAGGAAGGACACCCACCAAGAGACCCAGTACTTC. This sequence encodes CSARKDTHQETQYF.

This clonotype was seen at least ten times. The junction and the germline gene differ at one end; a read error may be behind it. The chain is built from TRBV7-7 and TRBJ2-1, with 10 bases fitting TRBD2. Germline CDR1 is SSHAT and CDR2 is FNYEAQ (reference sequence). The CDR3 covers 14 residues. Here the CDR3 reads CASSPLAGYNEQFF. The CDR3 DNA reads as TGTGCTAGCAGTCCACTAGCGGGGTACAATGAGCAGTTCTTC.

This clonotype has just a few counts. The rearrangement uses TRBV20-1 and TRBJ2-5; perhaps D is TRBD1 or TRBD2 (5 bases each). The ends were cut back, 1 base at V and 3 bases at J, with 15 bases in the middle. CDR3 length: 15 residues. Germline CDR1 is DFQATT and CDR2 is SNEGSKA (reference sequence). The CDR3 reads CSARGNLGDEETQYF. The CDR3 DNA sequence: TGCAGTGCTAGAGGAAATCTAGGGGACGAAGAGACCCAGTACTTC.

For the CDR3, the DNA is TGCAGTGTGGTCAGGGAAAACTACGAGCAGTACTTC. Its translation: CSVVRENYEQYF. The rearrangement uses TRBV20-1 and TRBJ2-7; D may be TRBD1 (5 bases). The V end was cut by 7 bases, the J end by 3 bases, with 13 bases between. This CDR3 region has 12 residues. Germline V lookup: CDR1 DFQATT, CDR2 SNEGSKA (reference sequence).